This T cell receptor (beta chain) was found in a study of shared clonotypes between healthy human individuals. V was pared by 1 base and J by 7 bases, with 6 bases of the junction left unmatched. Germline-derived CDR1 and CDR2 are LGHNA and YNFKEQ. The CDR3 runs to 16 residues. Using immunoSEQ multiplex PCR, the repertoire was profiled, and TCRdb retains in-frame clones only, with some absent. The sample lists 1 million to 1.3 million clones, more than 75% occurring once. This clone showed up just a few times. Sequences were obtained from memory CD4+ T cells from PBMCs. Indicated subset: CD45RA-negative fraction. The chain joins TRBV4-2 to TRBJ2-1; 11 nucleotides agree with TRBD2. The receptor was isolated from a man younger than 30 in good health. Some clones in this sample may be carry-over from other donors' samples. The CDR3 sequence: CASSQAIAGGLNEQFF. The CDR3 nucleotides are TGTGCCAGCAGCCAAGCGATAGCGGGAGGGTTGAATGAGCAGTTCTTC.